The clone carrying this T cell receptor beta chain has only one observation. Assay used: immunoSEQ multiplex PCR; TCRdb lists only in-frame clones, some missing. Of some 100,000 clones listed, about 89% are singletons. The trim removed 5 bases at V and 6 bases at J, leaving 15 bases unmatched. Germline V gene data show CDR1 as GTSNPN and CDR2 as SVGIG (reference sequence). CDR3 length equals 15 residues. The data were obtained in a study of control samples from healthy donors and cancer patients. Sequencing input: blood. The clonotype was recovered from a woman between 45 and 65 years old in good health. The chain is built from TRBV30 and TRBJ1-1, with TRBD1 identical over 7 bases. DNA for the CDR3: TGTGCCTGGCGACCGGGACAGAGGGTACTGGCTGAAGCTTTCTTT. Residues: CAWRPGQRVLAEAFF.